A single sample is the source of the 7 T cell receptor beta chains below, sequenced in a study of tumor and adjacent non-tumor tissue in lung cancer. TCRbeta libraries were built with three rounds of nested PCR, modified from ARM-PCR. A single record per CDR3 protein comes from TCRdb applying MiXCR to the multiplex PCR reads. The table records around 210,000 distinct CDR3 sequences, around 70% of them present only once. RNA was extracted from bulk tissue without any cell sorting. Sequencing was performed on lung tumor tissue. All receptors derive from a man aged 55-75 years with non-small cell lung cancer.

With respect to this clonotype: At one of its ends the junction is not consistent with the germline gene, which may arise from a read error. The V and J genes are TRBV20-1 and TRBJ2-5; D may be TRBD1 (5 bases). The CDR3 is 15 residues long. In germline, CDR1 is DFQATT, CDR2 SNEGSKA (reference sequence). The CDR3 region has the DNA TGTAGTGCTAGAGACATCGTGACAGCCCAAGAGACCCAGTACTTC. Translating it yields CSARDIVTAQETQYF.

A word on this clonotype: Since no conserved phenylalanine or tryptophan closes the CDR3, a read error is the likely cause. This chain joins TRBV4-2 and TRBJ1-2; 7 nucleotides agree with TRBD1. This CDR3 region has 16 residues. After removal of 6 bases from V and 8 bases from J, the junction contained 18 bases not matched to a gene. CDR1 and CDR2 from the germline V gene are LGHNA and YNFKEQ. The CDR3 DNA is TGTGCCAGCAGTCTTAAAGCCCGGGACAGCTCAGAAGGCTACACCTTA. This sequence encodes CASSLKARDSSEGYTL.

Comment on this clonotype: A much larger clone lies one base from this, so it may be a read error. The chain joins TRBV6-5 to TRBJ1-6, with D unresolved. The germline V gene encodes CDR1 MNHEY and CDR2 SVGAGI. This CDR3 is built from 12 residues. The CDR3 nucleotides read TGTGTCAGCAGGCCCTCGGGATCACCCCTCCACTTT. The encoded protein is CVSRPSGSPLHF.

For this clonotype: A junction boundary mismatches the germline segment, possibly from a read error. The rearrangement links TRBV11-3 to TRBJ2-3; TRBD2 matches at 7 bases. This CDR3 has 15 amino acids. Per the germline V gene, CDR1 is SGHNT and CDR2 is YENEEA. The CDR3 DNA reads as TGTGCCACCAGCTTCGTAGCGGGTCGCACAGATACGCAGTATTTC. Translation gives CATSFVAGRTDTQYF.

About this clonotype: Being one base from a much bigger clone, this may be a read error. This likely comes from a read error, as the CDR3 has no conserved phenylalanine or tryptophan at its end. The chain links TRBV11-2 to TRBJ2-1; D is uncertain. The CDR3 sequence is 15 residues long. Trimming stripped 0 bases from V and 0 bases from J, with 6 bases between. Germline-derived CDR1 and CDR2 are SGHAT and FQNNGV. DNA for the CDR3: TGTGCCAGCAGCTTAGAAGGTAGCTCCTACAATGAGCAGTTCCTC. This codes for CASSLEGSSYNEQFL.

A remark on this clonotype: A read error may explain this, as a much larger clone is one base away. The genes are TRBV12-3 or TRBV12-4 and TRBJ2-1; D is perhaps TRBD2 (5 bases). The CDR3 has 10 amino acids. CDR3 protein: CATSRGERFF. CDR3 DNA: TGTGCCACTTCCCGGGGTGAGCGGTTCTTC.

The chain combines TRBV20-1 with TRBJ2-5; D perhaps matches TRBD2 (5 bases). V dropped 7 bases and J dropped 0 bases, with 15 bases sitting between them. Germline V gene data show CDR1 as DFQATT and CDR2 as SNEGSKA (reference sequence). This CDR3 region has 14 residues. The CDR3 reads CSVSAMGYQETQYF. The CDR3 DNA follows: TGCAGTGTTAGCGCAATGGGATACCAAGAGACCCAGTACTTC.